The 24 T cell receptor beta chains listed next were all sequenced from one sample in a study of cytomegalovirus exposure and HLA in healthy donors. Primers for the PCR totalled 60 Vbeta and 13 Jbeta. Some clones are missing from TCRdb's copy, which holds only in-frame ones; the method was immunoSEQ multiplex PCR. The sample lists approximately 81,000 clones; about 88% were seen once. The source material was PBMCs. Source of these receptors: a woman aged 50 to 60 in good health and CMV-seronegative.

The chain uses TRBV29-1 and TRBJ1-4, with 9 bases matching TRBD1. Germline CDR1 and CDR2: SQVTM and ANQGSEA. Trimming removed 5 bases from V and 7 bases from J; junction bases left unmatched: 8. The CDR3 has 14 residues. This chain's CDR3 is CSVLVDRGFEKLFF. DNA of the CDR3: TGCAGCGTTTTGGTGGACAGGGGCTTTGAAAAACTGTTTTTT. The variable domain in full, with the rest retrieved from reference TRBV29-1 and TRBJ1-4, is SAVISQKPSRDICQRGTSLTIQCQVDSQVTMMFWYRQQPGQSLTLIATANQGSEATYESGFVIDKFPISRPNLTFSTLTVSNMSPEDSSIYLCSVLVDRGFEKLFFGSGTQLSVL.

The CDR3 nucleotides read TGTGCCAGCAGCTTAGTCGGGAGTAGGTACAATGAGCAGTTCTTC. Translating gives CASSLVGSRYNEQFF. The chain carries TRBV7-6 and TRBJ2-1, with a tentative D call TRBD2 (6 bases). CDR1 is SGHVS, CDR2 FNYEAQ, per germline. CDR3 length equals 15 residues. The V gene lost 1 base and the J gene lost 4 bases, with 11 bases spanning the gap.

The chain joins TRBV2 to TRBJ1-1, with TRBD1 identical over 7 bases. This CDR3 comprises 14 residues. V was clipped by 2 bases and J by 5 bases; unmatched bases: 5. CDR1 SNHLY and CDR2 FYNNEI come from the germline V gene. The CDR3 loop is CASSEWAGGTEAFF. The CDR3 coding sequence is TGTGCCAGCAGTGAATGGGCAGGGGGGACTGAAGCTTTCTTT. Supplemented by reference TRBV2 and TRBJ1-1, the full variable domain reads EPEVTQTPSHQVTQMGQEVILRCVPISNHLYFYWYRQILGQKVEFLVSFYNNEISEKSEIFDDQFSVERPDGSNFTLKIRSTKLEDSAMYFCASSEWAGGTEAFFGQGTRLTVV.

This clone was picked up a small number of times. V and J are TRBV5-1 and TRBJ1-2; D remains ambiguous. The CDR3 has 14 residues. The V end lost 3 bases, the J end lost 2 bases, and 11 bases lay between the germline ends. Per the germline V gene, CDR1 is SGHRS and CDR2 is YFSETQ. The CDR3 DNA sequence: TGCGCCAGCAGCTCTAGCTCCGGGAACTATGGCTACACCTTC. Amino acid sequence: CASSSSSGNYGYTF.

This chain joins TRBV7-3 and TRBJ1-1; no reliable D call. V was clipped by 3 bases and J by 1 base, with 6 bases between them. Germline V CDR1 and CDR2: SGHTA, FQGTGA. The CDR3 runs to 13 residues. CDR3 residues: CASSFAGNTEAFF. DNA of the CDR3: TGTGCCAGCAGCTTTGCAGGGAACACTGAAGCTTTCTTT.

For this clone: The junction departs from the called germline gene at one end, perhaps through a read error. Within the sample, other DNA sequences also encode this same CDR3. This chain joins TRBV25-1 and TRBJ1-6; 10 nucleotides agree with TRBD1. CDR3 length: 15 amino acids. The V gene's germline CDR1 is MGHDK and CDR2 SYGVNS. This chain's CDR3 is CASRTGGAHNSPLHF. The CDR3 nucleotides are TGTGCCAGCAGGACAGGGGGCGCCCATAATTCCCCCCTCCACTTT.

For this clone: One end of the junction varies from germline; a read error may be responsible. J is TRBJ2-1 and V is TRBV7-7; 8 nucleotides match TRBD1. CDR1 and CDR2 from the germline V gene are SSHAT and FNYEAQ (reference sequence). The CDR3 has 13 amino acids. The CDR3 sequence: CASSLDRVGEQFF. The CDR3 DNA is TGTGCTAGCAGCTTGGACAGGGTGGGTGAGCAGTTCTTC.

This clone turned up a few times. The V call is TRBV5-1, the J call TRBJ2-3, with 7 bases lining up with TRBD2. J lost 4 bases, V lost 2 bases, and 16 bases had no gene match. The CDR3 has 18 amino acids. Germline values: CDR1 SGHRS, CDR2 YFSETQ. This CDR3 reads CASSFVSGGGTVADTQYF. For the CDR3, the DNA is TGCGCCAGCAGCTTCGTTTCGGGCGGGGGTACCGTAGCAGATACGCAGTATTTT. The full variable domain, in which reference TRBV5-1 and TRBJ2-3 provide the parts outside the CDR3, is KAGVTQTPRYLIKTRGQQVTLSCSPISGHRSVSWYQQTPGQGLQFLFEYFSETQRNKGNFPGRFSGRQFSNSRSEMNVSTLELGDSALYLCASSFVSGGGTVADTQYFGPGTRLTVL.

The V and J genes are TRBV2 and TRBJ2-1; tentative D call: TRBD2 (6 bases). CDR1 SNHLY and CDR2 FYNNEI come from the germline V gene. The length of the CDR3 is 16 residues. Deletions cut 1 base from V and 0 bases from J, with 10 bases between. The CDR3 DNA is TGTGCCAGCAGTGAAGGCGTAGCGGTCTCCTACAATGAGCAGTTCTTC. Its translation: CASSEGVAVSYNEQFF.

This chain joins TRBV19 and TRBJ1-4; D unclear. The V gene lost 7 bases and the J gene lost 0 bases, with 6 bases spanning the gap. Germline-derived CDR1 and CDR2 are LNHDA and SQIVND (reference sequence). The CDR3 has 13 residues. The DNA for the CDR3 is TGTGCCAGTACGGAGGCAACTAATGAAAAACTGTTTTTT. Translated: CASTEATNEKLFF.

This rearrangement joins TRBV5-4 to TRBJ1-3, with 7 bases lining up with TRBD1. In germline, CDR1 is SGHNT, CDR2 YYREEE (reference sequence). V lost 3 bases to trimming and J lost 15 bases; unmatched junction nucleotides: 12. The CDR3 is 13 amino acids. In DNA, the CDR3 is TGTGCCAGCAGCTCAGGAACAGATCGGACAGGATATTTT. Residues: CASSSGTDRTGYF.

V is TRBV28 and J is TRBJ1-5, with TRBD1 as a possible D gene (5 bases). CDR1 is MDHEN and CDR2 is SYDVKM in the germline V gene. Trimming cost V 6 bases and J 7 bases, with 19 bases left between them. CDR3 size: 15 residues. CDR3 nucleotides: TGTGCCAGCAGCCCCGCGGGGCAGGCGGAACAGCCCCAGCATTTT. Its protein product is CASSPAGQAEQPQHF.

The rearrangement uses TRBV5-1 and TRBJ1-1; the D is unclear. Germline V gene data show CDR1 as SGHRS and CDR2 as YFSETQ. The V end lost 0 bases, the J end lost 1 base, and 7 bases lay between the germline ends. This CDR3 is 14 amino acids long. CDR3 DNA: TGCGCCAGCAGCTTGGACGCGGGGAACACTGAAGCTTTCTTT. Protein product: CASSLDAGNTEAFF.

The chain recombines TRBV11-2 with TRBJ2-7, with D possibly being TRBD2 (5 bases). The CDR3 runs 15 residues. Trimming took 0 bases from V and 2 from J, leaving 11 bases between them. Per germline, CDR1 SGHAT and CDR2 FQNNGV. CDR3 region: CASSLDGGSTYEQYF. The CDR3 nucleotides read TGTGCCAGCAGCTTAGATGGCGGGTCAACCTACGAGCAGTACTTC.

This chain connects TRBV5-1 to TRBJ2-7; tentative D call: TRBD2 (5 bases). Germline V CDR1 and CDR2: SGHRS, YFSETQ. Between the trimmed V and J ends, which lost 0 bases and 0 bases, there was a span of 13 bases. There are 16 residues in the CDR3. The CDR3 region is CASSLDPTTSSYEQYV. DNA of the CDR3: TGCGCCAGCAGCTTGGACCCGACAACTAGCTCCTACGAGCAGTACGTC.

The CDR3 reads CASSIALAGGSEQFF. CDR3 bases: TGTGCCAGTAGTATAGCACTAGCGGGAGGTTCTGAGCAGTTCTTC. The gene calls are TRBV19 and TRBJ2-1, with 12 nucleotides matching TRBD2. The CDR3 consists of 15 residues. Germline assignment: CDR1 LNHDA and CDR2 SQIVND (reference sequence). V gave up 1 base and J gave up 9 bases; unmatched junction bases: 4.

The genes are TRBV4-1 and TRBJ2-5; D possibly corresponds to TRBD2 (6 bases). Per germline, CDR1 MGHRA and CDR2 YSYEKL. There are 19 residues in the CDR3. Trimming took off 1 base at V and 2 bases at J, with 23 bases between the two ends. In DNA, the CDR3 is TGCGCCAGCAGCCAAGGAAACCACCTTAGCGGTGGGATGCAAGAGACCCAGTACTTC. Protein: CASSQGNHLSGGMQETQYF.

The chain couples TRBV5-1 to TRBJ2-1; 7 bases agree with TRBD2. The length of the CDR3 is 15 residues. CDR1 and CDR2 (germline): SGHRS, YFSETQ. Losses at the gene ends were 4 bases for V and 0 bases for J; bases not matched to a gene: 4. CDR3 nucleotide sequence: TGCGCCAGCAGCACCACTAGCGACTCCTACAATGAGCAGTTCTTC. Translated: CASSTTSDSYNEQFF.

The chain is built from TRBV6-1 and TRBJ1-5; 8 positions agree with TRBD1. This CDR3 region has 15 residues. The V gene end was trimmed by 5 bases and the J gene end by 3 bases; junction bases not matched to a gene: 6. Germline V gene sequence: CDR1 MNHNS, CDR2 SASEGT. As DNA, the CDR3 is TGTGCCAGCAGTAAATCGACAGGGGACAATCAGCCCCAGCATTTT. It encodes CASSKSTGDNQPQHF.

The rearrangement uses TRBV7-9 and TRBJ1-4; possible D gene TRBD1, 5 bases. This CDR3 comprises 15 residues. V lost 2 bases, J lost 2 bases, and 9 bases lay in between. CDR1 and CDR2 from the germline V gene are SEHNR and FQNEAQ (reference sequence). Here the CDR3 reads CASSLMDMTNEKLFF. Here the CDR3 DNA reads TGTGCCAGCAGCTTAATGGACATGACTAATGAAAAACTGTTTTTT.

The rearrangement uses TRBV29-1 and TRBJ2-3, with a tentative D call TRBD1 (5 bases). The V end lost 5 bases, the J end lost 2 bases, and 17 bases lay between the germline ends. Per germline, CDR1 SQVTM and CDR2 ANQGSEA. CDR3 length equals 15 residues. DNA of the CDR3: TGCAGCGTTCTAAGACAGTCGATAGACACAGATACGCAGTATTTT. Protein: CSVLRQSIDTDTQYF.

This sequence joins TRBV5-1 and TRBJ2-6; D unresolved. The CDR3 extends over 11 amino acids. The V gene's germline CDR1 is SGHRS and CDR2 YFSETQ. The ends were cut back, 5 bases at V and 10 bases at J, with 7 bases in the middle. The CDR3 nucleotides are TGCGCCAGCAGTTCCACTAACGTCCTGACTTTC. The encoded protein is CASSSTNVLTF.

This clone was seen a single time. The V gene is TRBV2, the J gene TRBJ2-7, with 8 bases matching TRBD1. Germline CDR1 is SNHLY and CDR2 is FYNNEI. The ends lost 7 bases at V and 6 bases at J; junction bases unmatched: 14. This CDR3 comprises 15 residues. CDR3 protein: CASMGRGQGAGEQYF. CDR3 DNA: TGTGCCAGCATGGGCCGGGGGCAGGGGGCTGGCGAGCAGTACTTC.

A few counts support this clone. The rearrangement joins TRBV5-1 to TRBJ2-1; 9 bases map to TRBD2. V shed 3 bases and J 3 bases; nucleotides not matched to a gene: 16. The CDR3 totals 19 residues. Germline V gene lookup returns CDR1 SGHRS and CDR2 YFSETQ. DNA of the CDR3: TGCGCCAGCAGCTCCCGGGGTGGTAGCGGGGGAATTGGCTACAATGAGCAGTTCTTC. Its protein is CASSSRGGSGGIGYNEQFF.